The 7 T cell receptor beta chains listed next were all sequenced from one sample in a study of T cells in Graves' hyperthyroidism and ophthalmopathy. Template material for amplifying TCR beta CDR3 regions consisted of RNA transcripts. The HTBI primer set served for first-round RT-PCR of the TCR CDR3. TCRdb called the multiplex PCR reads again in MiXCR, with one record for every CDR3 protein. The sample contains a few hundred thousand distinct CDR3 sequences, around 16% of which appear only once. The specimen was blood. All receptors come from a woman aged 18-35 years with Graves' hyperthyroidism.

This clonotype was found many times. The J gene is TRBJ2-3, the V gene TRBV12-3 or TRBV12-4; D is undetermined. V lost 4 bases to trimming and J lost 3 bases, with 8 bases between them. The CDR3 runs to 13 residues. The CDR3 DNA is TGTGCCAGCAGTTATGCCCTGACAGATACGCAGTATTTT. This gives the protein CASSYALTDTQYF.

At least ten counts were recorded for this clonotype. The V gene is TRBV3-1, the J gene TRBJ2-3, with D unclear. Germline assignment: CDR1 LGHDT and CDR2 YNNKEL (reference sequence). The V end was cut by 2 bases, the J end by 1 base, with 7 bases between. CDR3 length equals 14 residues. The CDR3 coding sequence is TGTGCCAGCAGCCAACCAGAGGGCACAGATACGCAGTATTTT. Amino acid sequence: CASSQPEGTDTQYF.

This clonotype showed up just a few times. This chain uses TRBV27 with TRBJ1-2, with 10 bases fitting TRBD1. Germline trimming cut 5 bases from V and 0 bases from J; bases unmatched to any gene: 9. Germline V lookup: CDR1 MNHEY, CDR2 SMNVEV (reference sequence). The CDR3 runs to 17 residues. The CDR3 DNA is TGTGCCAGCAGTCTAACCACGGGACAGGGGTCTAACTATGGCTACACCTTC. Its protein is CASSLTTGQGSNYGYTF.

This clonotype was seen only once. This chain connects TRBV7-2 to TRBJ2-1; 10 bases are a match to TRBD2. The CDR3 is 18 amino acids. The germline CDR1 and CDR2 sequences are SGHTA and FQGNSA. Losses at the gene ends were 0 bases for V and 10 bases for J; bases not matched to a gene: 15. The CDR3 loop reads CASSLAGPGLAARREQFF. Here the CDR3 DNA reads TGTGCCAGCAGCTTAGCGGGGCCTGGACTAGCGGCCCGTCGGGAGCAGTTCTTC. The full variable domain, its missing parts supplied by reference TRBV7-2 and TRBJ2-1, is GAGVSQSPSNKVTEKGKDVELRCDPISGHTALYWYRQSLGQGLEFLIYFQGNSAPDKSGLPSDRFSAERTGGSVSTLTIQRTQQEDSAVYLCASSLAGPGLAARREQFFGPGTRLTVL.

This clonotype was detected many times. This chain links TRBV5-6 with TRBJ2-5; no clear D gene. The germline gives CDR1 SGHDT, CDR2 YYEEEE. The CDR3 consists of 12 residues. V was pared by 0 bases and J by 10 bases, with 10 bases between. CDR3 sequence reads: CASSLDSGSQYF. CDR3 coding DNA: TGTGCCAGCAGCTTGGATTCAGGAAGCCAGTACTTC.

Details on this clonotype: One end of the junction fails to match germline, which may point to a read error. The V and J genes are TRBV2 and TRBJ2-7; TRBD2 matches at 10 bases. Germline assignment: CDR1 SNHLY and CDR2 FYNNEI. The CDR3 consists of 15 residues. The CDR3 here is CASREGLAASYEQYF. CDR3 nucleotide sequence: TGTGCCAGCAGAGAAGGACTAGCGGCCTCCTACGAGCAGTACTTC.

This clonotype appeared a few times. The chain combines TRBV6-7 with TRBJ2-7, with D tentatively TRBD1 or TRBD2 (5 bases each). TRBV6-7 is identified as an open reading frame with a role that is uncertain. V was shortened by 4 bases and J by 0 bases, with 16 bases between the two germline ends. The CDR3 sequence is 16 residues long. The CDR3 sequence: CASSSLSGTASYEQYF. The CDR3 bases are TGTGCCAGCAGTTCCCTCTCCGGGACGGCCTCCTACGAGCAGTACTTC.